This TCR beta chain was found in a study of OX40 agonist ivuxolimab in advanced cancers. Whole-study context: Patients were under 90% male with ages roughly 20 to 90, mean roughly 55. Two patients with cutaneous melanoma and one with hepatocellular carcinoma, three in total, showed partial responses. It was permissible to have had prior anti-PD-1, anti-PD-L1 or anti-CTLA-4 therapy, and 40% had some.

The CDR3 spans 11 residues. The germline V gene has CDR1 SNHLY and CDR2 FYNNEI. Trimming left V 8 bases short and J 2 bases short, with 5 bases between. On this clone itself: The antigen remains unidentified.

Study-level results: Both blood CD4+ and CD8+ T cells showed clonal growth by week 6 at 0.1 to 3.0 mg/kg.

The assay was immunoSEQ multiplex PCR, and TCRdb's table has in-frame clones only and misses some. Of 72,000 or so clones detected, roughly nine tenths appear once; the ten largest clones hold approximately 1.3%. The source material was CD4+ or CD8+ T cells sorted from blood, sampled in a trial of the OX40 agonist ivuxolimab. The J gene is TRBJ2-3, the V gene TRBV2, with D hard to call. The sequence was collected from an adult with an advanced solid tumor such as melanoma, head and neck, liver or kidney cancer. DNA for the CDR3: TGTGCCAGCTTGGACACAGATACGCAGTATTTT. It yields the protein CASLDTDTQYF. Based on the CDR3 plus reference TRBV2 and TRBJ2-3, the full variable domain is EPEVTQTPSHQVTQMGQEVILRCVPISNHLYFYWYRQILGQKVEFLVSFYNNEISEKSEIFDDQFSVERPDGSNFTLKIRSTKLEDSAMYFCASLDTDTQYFGPGTRLTVL.